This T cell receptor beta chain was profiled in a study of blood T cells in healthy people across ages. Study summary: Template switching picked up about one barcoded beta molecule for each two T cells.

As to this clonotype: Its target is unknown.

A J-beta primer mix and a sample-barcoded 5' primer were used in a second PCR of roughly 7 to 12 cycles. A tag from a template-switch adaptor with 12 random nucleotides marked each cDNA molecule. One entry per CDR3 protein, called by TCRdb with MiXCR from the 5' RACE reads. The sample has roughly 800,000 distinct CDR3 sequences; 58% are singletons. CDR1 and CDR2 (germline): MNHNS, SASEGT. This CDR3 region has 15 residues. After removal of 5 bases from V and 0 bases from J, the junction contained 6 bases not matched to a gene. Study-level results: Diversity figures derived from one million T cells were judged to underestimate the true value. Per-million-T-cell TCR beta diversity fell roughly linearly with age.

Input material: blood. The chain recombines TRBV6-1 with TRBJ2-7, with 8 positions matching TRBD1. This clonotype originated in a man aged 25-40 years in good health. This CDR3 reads CASSSGQGSSYEQYF. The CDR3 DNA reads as TGTGCCAGCAGTTCTGGACAGGGAAGCTCCTACGAGCAGTACTTC.